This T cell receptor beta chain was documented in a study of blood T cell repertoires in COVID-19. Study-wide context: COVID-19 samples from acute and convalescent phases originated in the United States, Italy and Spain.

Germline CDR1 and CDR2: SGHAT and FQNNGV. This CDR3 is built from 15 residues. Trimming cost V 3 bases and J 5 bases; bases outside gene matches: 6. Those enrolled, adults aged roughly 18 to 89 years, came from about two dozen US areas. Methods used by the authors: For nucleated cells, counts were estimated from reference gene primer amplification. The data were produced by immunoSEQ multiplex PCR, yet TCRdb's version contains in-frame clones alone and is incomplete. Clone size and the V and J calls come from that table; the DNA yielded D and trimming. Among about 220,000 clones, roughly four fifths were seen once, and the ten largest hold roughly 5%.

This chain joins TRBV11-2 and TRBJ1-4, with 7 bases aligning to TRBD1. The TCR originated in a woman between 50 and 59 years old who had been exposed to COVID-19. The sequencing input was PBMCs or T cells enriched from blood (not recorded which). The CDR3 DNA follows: TGTGCCAGCAGCTTGGAGGGGGCGCCGAATGAAAAACTGTTTTTT. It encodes CASSLEGAPNEKLFF. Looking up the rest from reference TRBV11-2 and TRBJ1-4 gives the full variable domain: EAGVAQSPRYKIIEKRQSVAFWCNPISGHATLYWYQQILGQGPKLLIQFQNNGVVDDSQLPKDRFSAERLKGVDSTLKIQPAKLEDSAVYLCASSLEGAPNEKLFFGSGTQLSVL.